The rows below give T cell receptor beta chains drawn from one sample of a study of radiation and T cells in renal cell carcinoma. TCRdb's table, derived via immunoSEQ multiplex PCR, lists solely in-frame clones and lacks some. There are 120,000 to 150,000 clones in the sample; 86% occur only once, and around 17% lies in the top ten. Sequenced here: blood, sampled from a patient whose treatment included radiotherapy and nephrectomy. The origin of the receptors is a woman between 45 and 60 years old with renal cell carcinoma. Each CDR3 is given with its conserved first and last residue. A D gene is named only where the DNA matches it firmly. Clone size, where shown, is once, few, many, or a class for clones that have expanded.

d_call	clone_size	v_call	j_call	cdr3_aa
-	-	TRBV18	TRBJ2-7	CASSLTSMSYEQYF
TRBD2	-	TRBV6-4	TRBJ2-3	CASSDVAGSTDTQYF
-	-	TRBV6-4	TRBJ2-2	CASSELLNTGELFF
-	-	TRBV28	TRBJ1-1	CASSLALGGTEAFF
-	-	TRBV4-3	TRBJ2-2	CASSQDKNTGELFF
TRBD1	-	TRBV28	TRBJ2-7	CASSVTGASSYEQYF
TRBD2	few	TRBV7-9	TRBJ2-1	CASSLASGRAHEQFF
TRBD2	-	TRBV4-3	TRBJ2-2	CASSPGTSGGNTGELFF
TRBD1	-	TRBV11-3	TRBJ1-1	CASSAGTGKAEAFF
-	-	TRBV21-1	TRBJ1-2	CASSKVGMSGYTF
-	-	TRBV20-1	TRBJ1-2	CSARDPGQYTF
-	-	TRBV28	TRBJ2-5	CASSPGGAEGGQETQYF
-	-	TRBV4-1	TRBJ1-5	CASSKGQGNQPQHF
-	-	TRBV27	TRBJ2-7	CASSGTGLGEQYF
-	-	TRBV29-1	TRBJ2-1	CSVARDRNNEQFF
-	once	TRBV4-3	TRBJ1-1	CASSQGPLSTEAFF
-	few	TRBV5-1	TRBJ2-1	CASMYRDTDLDEQFF
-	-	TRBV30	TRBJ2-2	CAWITPGRGADTGELFF
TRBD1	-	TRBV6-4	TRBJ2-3	CASSDGQGADTQYF
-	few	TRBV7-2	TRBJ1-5	CASSRDNNQPQHF
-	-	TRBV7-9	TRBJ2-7	CASSAEYKPYEQYF
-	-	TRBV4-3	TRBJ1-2	CASSQALDPNYGYTF
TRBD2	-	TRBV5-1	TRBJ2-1	CASRSSGRYNEQFF
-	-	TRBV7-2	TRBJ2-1	CASNLRQSYNEQFF
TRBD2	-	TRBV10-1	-	CASSERGEVEQYF
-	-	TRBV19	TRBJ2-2	CASSMLGGNTGELFF
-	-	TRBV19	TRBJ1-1	CASSPGGTLMNTEAFF
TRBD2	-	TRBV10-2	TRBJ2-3	CASSVERDSDTQYF
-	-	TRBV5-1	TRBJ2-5	CASSKADQETQYF
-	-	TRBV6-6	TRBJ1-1	CASSFSGEDTEAFF
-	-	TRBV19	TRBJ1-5	CASSIGAQISNQPQHF
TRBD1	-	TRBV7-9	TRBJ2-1	CATSGQSYNEQFF
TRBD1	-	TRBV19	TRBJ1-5	CASIDRGITAQHF
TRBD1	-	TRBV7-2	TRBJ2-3	CASSWTGETTDTQYF
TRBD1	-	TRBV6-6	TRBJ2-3	CASRGTGADTQYF
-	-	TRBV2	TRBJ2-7	CASRPIPYEQYF
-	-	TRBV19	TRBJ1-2	CASSPTADNYGYTF
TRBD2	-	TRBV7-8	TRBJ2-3	CASSLRTSGSWGTDTQYF
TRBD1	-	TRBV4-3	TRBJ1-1	CASSQVVMQGAEAFF
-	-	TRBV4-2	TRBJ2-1	CASSRTLKPYEQFF
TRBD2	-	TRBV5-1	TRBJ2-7	CASSLGLAGYYEQYF
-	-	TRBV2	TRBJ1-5	CASSEATPGREPQHF
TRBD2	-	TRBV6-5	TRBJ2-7	CASRETSGSAEQYF
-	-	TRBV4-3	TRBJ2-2	CASSQGSGAGELFF
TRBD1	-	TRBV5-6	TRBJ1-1	CASSEGPGQGGTEAFF
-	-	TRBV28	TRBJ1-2	CASSLSAASGGYTF
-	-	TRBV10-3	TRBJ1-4	CAIGQTYNEKLFF
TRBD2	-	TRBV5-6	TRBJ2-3	CASSRTSGGSTDTQYF
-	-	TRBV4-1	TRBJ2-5	CASSRPQRQETQYF
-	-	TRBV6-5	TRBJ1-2	CASSQGSSPSYGYTF
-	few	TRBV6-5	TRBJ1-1	CASSYLQGNTEAFF
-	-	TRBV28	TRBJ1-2	CASSPSIGFRGYTF
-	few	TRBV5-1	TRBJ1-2	CASNDRVSDGYTF
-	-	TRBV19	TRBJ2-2	CASSSGHFQTGELFF
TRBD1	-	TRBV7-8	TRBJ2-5	CASSPRDRGPHTAQYF
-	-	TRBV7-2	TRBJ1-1	CASSLFFGTEAFF
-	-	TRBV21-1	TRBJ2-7	CASSKEVAGDYEQYF
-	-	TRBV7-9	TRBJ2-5	CASSLAWGGTQYF
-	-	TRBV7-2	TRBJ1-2	CASKNREQGANYGYTF
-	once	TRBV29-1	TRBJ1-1	CSAVRGGETEAFF